The next 10 T cell receptor beta chains were all read from a single sample in a study of cytomegalovirus exposure and HLA in healthy donors. PCR primers comprised 60 Vbeta and 13 Jbeta primers. Sequencing used immunoSEQ multiplex PCR; TCRdb keeps in-frame clones, though not all of them. The sample records about 140,000 clones, about 79% being singletons. Sequenced sample: PBMCs. These receptors originate from a man in his forties or fifties in good health and CMV-seropositive.

The V and J genes are TRBV5-1 and TRBJ2-5, with TRBD1 matching over 8 bases. The CDR3 consists of 17 residues. Germline trimming cut 3 bases from V and 4 bases from J; bases unmatched to any gene: 14. Germline CDR1 is SGHRS and CDR2 is YFSETQ. CDR3 nucleotides: TGCGCCAGCAGCTCCCAGACAGGGGCAGTGGGACCAGAGACCCAGTACTTC. It yields the protein CASSSQTGAVGPETQYF.

The V gene is TRBV18, the J gene TRBJ1-1; the match to TRBD1 covers 8 bases. Trimming took 3 bases from V and 7 from J; bases not matched to a gene: 4. Germline assignment: CDR1 KGHSH and CDR2 LQKENI. The length of the CDR3 is 13 residues. CDR3 residues: CASSPDRAIEAFF. DNA for the CDR3: TGTGCCAGCTCACCGGACAGGGCGATTGAAGCTTTCTTT.

V gene TRBV6-5 combines with J gene TRBJ1-4; D not resolved. V was trimmed by 2 bases and J by 4 bases, leaving 8 bases between them. The CDR3 loop spans 14 amino acids. Per the germline V gene, CDR1 is MNHEY and CDR2 is SVGAGI. DNA of the CDR3: TGTGCCAGCAGTTACAGACACCGTAATGAAAAACTGTTTTTT. This translates into CASSYRHRNEKLFF.

The chain employs TRBV15 and TRBJ2-3; 7 bases fit TRBD2. Germline V gives CDR1 LNHNV, CDR2 YYDKDF (reference sequence). The CDR3 is made up of 16 amino acids. The V and J ends lost 1 base and 2 bases, in that order; junction bases with no gene match: 6. The CDR3 sequence is CATSRGRGSNTDTQYF. As DNA, the CDR3 is TGTGCCACCAGCAGAGGGCGGGGGTCAAACACAGATACGCAGTATTTT.

This clone has only a few counts. The V gene is TRBV2, the J gene TRBJ1-1; possible D gene TRBD1, 5 bases. The CDR3 is 15 amino acids. Germline loops: CDR1 SNHLY, CDR2 FYNNEI. V shed 3 bases and J shed 7 bases, with 18 bases lying between them. CDR3 in amino acids: CASSDLGRRQNEAFF. The CDR3 DNA reads as TGTGCCAGCAGTGACTTGGGCAGACGACAGAATGAAGCTTTCTTT.

The rearrangement links TRBV5-1 to TRBJ2-7; tentative D call: TRBD2 (6 bases). This CDR3 is 14 amino acids long. Germline CDR1 is SGHRS and CDR2 is YFSETQ. V was clipped by 5 bases and J by 9 bases, with 21 bases between them. CDR3 DNA: TGCGCCAGCAGAGGGGACTTCTTAACTTGTGTGCAGTACTTC. Amino acids: CASRGDFLTCVQYF.

The rearrangement links TRBV9 to TRBJ2-3; D may be TRBD1 (6 bases). Germline values: CDR1 SGDLS, CDR2 YYNGEE. V was shortened by 4 bases and J by 0 bases, with 15 bases between the two germline ends. This CDR3 has 16 residues. CDR3 coding DNA: TGTGCCAGCAGCCTTACAGGGTCTTCTAGCACAGATACGCAGTATTTT. Translating gives CASSLTGSSSTDTQYF.

The chain has TRBV27 and TRBJ1-5, with 12 positions matching TRBD1. With V trimmed by 6 bases and J by 7 bases, 4 bases remained unmatched. The CDR3 extends over 14 amino acids. Germline values: CDR1 MNHEY, CDR2 SMNVEV (reference sequence). CDR3 in amino acids: CASSGTGGLQPQHF. CDR3 sequence (DNA): TGTGCCAGCAGCGGGACAGGGGGCTTGCAGCCCCAGCATTTT.

This sequence joins TRBV20-1 and TRBJ2-1; D gene uncertain. V was trimmed by 2 bases and J by 7 bases, leaving 6 bases between them. The germline CDR1 and CDR2 sequences are DFQATT and SNEGSKA (reference sequence). CDR3 length: 11 amino acids. The CDR3: CSARPQNEQFF. CDR3 coding DNA: TGCAGTGCTAGACCCCAAAATGAGCAGTTCTTC.

The V and J genes are TRBV25-1 and TRBJ2-7; D gene unclear. V gave up 0 bases and J gave up 1 base, with 7 bases separating them. The CDR3 spans 14 residues. Germline V gene lookup returns CDR1 MGHDK and CDR2 SYGVNS. The CDR3 DNA follows: TGTGCCAGCAGTGAATATTTCGGTTCCTACGAGCAGTACTTC. Its protein is CASSEYFGSYEQYF.